The TCR beta chain under discussion was sequenced for a study of T cell repertoires in cytomegalovirus infection. In TCRdb, the reads were re-called with MiXCR into one record per CDR3 protein. This table has approximately 25,000 distinct CDR3 sequences, around 19% appearing once. Comment on this clonotype: The antigen is undetermined.

The CDR3 is 15 residues long. J lost 4 bases, V lost 4 bases, and 7 bases had no gene match. Germline V gives CDR1 LNHNV, CDR2 YYDKDF (reference sequence). This sequence originates from a human donor in good health (CMV status not recorded). Some clones in this sample may be carry-over from other donors' samples. The sequences come from CD8+ T cells from cultured PBMCs, collected from culture after CMV antigen stimulation. The gene calls are TRBV15 and TRBJ1-5, with 7 bases lining up with TRBD1. The DNA of the CDR3 is TGTGCCACCAGCAATCACCGGGACAGAAATCAGCCCCAGCATTTT. Translated, it gives CATSNHRDRNQPQHF.